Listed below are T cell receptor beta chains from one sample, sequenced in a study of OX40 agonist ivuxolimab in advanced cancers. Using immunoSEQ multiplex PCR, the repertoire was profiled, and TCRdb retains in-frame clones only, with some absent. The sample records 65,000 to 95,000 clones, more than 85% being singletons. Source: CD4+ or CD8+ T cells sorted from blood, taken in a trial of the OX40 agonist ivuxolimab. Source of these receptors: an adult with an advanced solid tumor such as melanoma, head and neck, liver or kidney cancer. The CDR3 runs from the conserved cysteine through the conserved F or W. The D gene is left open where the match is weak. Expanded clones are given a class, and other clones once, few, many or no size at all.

CDR3aa: CASSLPGGPYEQYF
CDR3nt: TGTGCCAGCAGTTTACCGGGGGGGCCCTACGAGCAGTACTTC
v_gene: TRBV28
d_gene: TRBD2
abundance: .
j_gene: TRBJ2-7

CDR3aa: CASSQVRGLNSGNTIYF
CDR3nt: TGTGCCAGCAGCCAAGTCCGGGGCCTTAACTCTGGAAACACCATATATTTT
v_gene: TRBV14
d_gene: .
abundance: .
j_gene: TRBJ1-3

CDR3aa: CASSYSEGNQPQHF
CDR3nt: TGTGCCAGCAGTTACTCGGAGGGCAATCAGCCCCAGCATTTT
v_gene: TRBV6-6
d_gene: .
abundance: .
j_gene: TRBJ1-5

CDR3aa: CASRGLAGPGEQCF
CDR3nt: TGTGCCAGCAGGGGACTAGCGGGACCAGGCGAGCAGTGCTTC
v_gene: TRBV6-6
d_gene: TRBD2
abundance: .
j_gene: TRBJ2-7

CDR3aa: CASSPGPPSSGNTIYF
CDR3nt: TGTGCCAGCAGCCCGGGACCCCCGAGCTCTGGAAACACCATATATTTT
v_gene: TRBV27
d_gene: .
abundance: .
j_gene: TRBJ1-3

CDR3aa: CARGPTGLAVYEQYF
CDR3nt: TGTGCCAGGGGACCAACGGGACTAGCCGTCTACGAGCAGTACTTC
v_gene: TRBV12-1
d_gene: .
abundance: .
j_gene: TRBJ2-7

CDR3aa: CASSPTSGSGETQYF
CDR3nt: TGTGCCAGCAGCCCCACTAGCGGGAGTGGAGAGACCCAGTACTTC
v_gene: TRBV7-3
d_gene: TRBD2
abundance: .
j_gene: TRBJ2-5

CDR3aa: CASSLTGVGELFF
CDR3nt: TGTGCCAGCAGCTTAACCGGGGTCGGGGAGCTGTTTTTT
v_gene: TRBV7-3
d_gene: .
abundance: .
j_gene: TRBJ2-2

CDR3aa: CASSRARGQYNEQFF
CDR3nt: TGTGCCAGTAGTCGAGCGAGGGGTCAATACAATGAGCAGTTCTTC
v_gene: TRBV19
d_gene: .
abundance: .
j_gene: TRBJ2-1

CDR3aa: CASSRETSGSYEQYF
CDR3nt: TGTGCCAGCAGCCGGGAGACTAGCGGGAGCTACGAGCAGTACTTC
v_gene: TRBV4-2
d_gene: TRBD2
abundance: once
j_gene: TRBJ2-7

CDR3aa: CASSPGTARLGYTF
CDR3nt: TGTGCCAGCAGCCCGGGGACAGCCCGGCTTGGCTACACCTTC
v_gene: TRBV14
d_gene: TRBD1
abundance: once
j_gene: TRBJ1-2

CDR3aa: CASSDPSIPDTQYF
CDR3nt: TGCGCCAGCAGTGACCCATCGATCCCAGATACGCAGTATTTT
v_gene: TRBV10-1
d_gene: .
abundance: .
j_gene: TRBJ2-3

CDR3aa: CAWSPGGNQPQHF
CDR3nt: TGTGCCTGGAGCCCCGGAGGGAATCAGCCCCAGCATTTT
v_gene: TRBV30
d_gene: .
abundance: .
j_gene: TRBJ1-5

CDR3aa: CASSFTSGSTDTQYF
CDR3nt: TGTGCCAGCAGTTTTACTTCGGGGTCCACAGATACGCAGTATTTT
v_gene: TRBV11-2
d_gene: .
abundance: .
j_gene: TRBJ2-3

CDR3aa: CSARGGTEAFF
CDR3nt: TGCAGTGCTCGTGGGGGCACTGAAGCTTTCTTT
v_gene: TRBV20-1
d_gene: .
abundance: few
j_gene: TRBJ1-1

CDR3aa: CASSGPTGGKDTQYF
CDR3nt: TGCGCCAGCAGCGGACCCACCGGGGGAAAAGATACGCAGTATTTT
v_gene: TRBV5-1
d_gene: .
abundance: .
j_gene: TRBJ2-3

CDR3aa: CASSEGLAEYNEQFF
CDR3nt: TGTGCCAGCAGCGAGGGACTAGCGGAATACAATGAGCAGTTCTTC
v_gene: TRBV9
d_gene: TRBD2
abundance: .
j_gene: TRBJ2-1

CDR3aa: CASSPGRRGEQFF
CDR3nt: TGTGCCAGTAGCCCCGGGAGAAGGGGTGAGCAGTTCTTC
v_gene: TRBV19
d_gene: .
abundance: .
j_gene: TRBJ2-1

CDR3aa: CASSSGQRIGTDTQYF
CDR3nt: TGTGCCAGCAGCTCCGGACAGAGGATAGGCACAGATACGCAGTATTTT
v_gene: TRBV11-3
d_gene: .
abundance: .
j_gene: TRBJ2-3

CDR3aa: CASSPSGLGNEQYF
CDR3nt: TGTGCCAGCAGCCCCTCGGGACTAGGGAACGAGCAGTACTTC
v_gene: TRBV5-5
d_gene: TRBD2
abundance: .
j_gene: TRBJ2-7

CDR3aa: CASSNRYRDRGINQPQHF
CDR3nt: TGTGCCAGCAGCAACCGTTACCGGGACAGGGGAATCAATCAGCCCCAGCATTTT
v_gene: TRBV6-4
d_gene: TRBD1
abundance: few
j_gene: TRBJ1-5

CDR3aa: CASSLGLAGGNTQYF
CDR3nt: TGTGCCAGCAGTTTGGGTCTAGCGGGAGGAAATACGCAGTATTTT
v_gene: TRBV27
d_gene: TRBD2
abundance: .
j_gene: TRBJ2-3

CDR3aa: CASSLGMGVPSGNTIYF
CDR3nt: TGCGCCAGCAGCTTGGGAATGGGGGTTCCCTCTGGAAACACCATATATTTT
v_gene: TRBV5-1
d_gene: .
abundance: .
j_gene: TRBJ1-3

CDR3aa: CASSLGGLARDTQYF
CDR3nt: TGCGCCAGCAGCTTGGGAGGTCTAGCGAGAGATACGCAGTATTTT
v_gene: TRBV5-1
d_gene: .
abundance: .
j_gene: TRBJ2-3

CDR3aa: CASSLGQGGPGYTF
CDR3nt: TGCGCCAGCAGCTTGGGACAGGGGGGACCTGGCTACACCTTC
v_gene: TRBV5-1
d_gene: TRBD1
abundance: .
j_gene: TRBJ1-2

CDR3aa: CAWSGFNTGELFF
CDR3nt: TGTGCCTGGAGCGGGTTTAACACCGGGGAGCTGTTTTTT
v_gene: TRBV30
d_gene: .
abundance: .
j_gene: TRBJ2-2

CDR3aa: CASSSGDVHEQYF
CDR3nt: TGTGCCAGTAGTTCTGGGGATGTCCACGAGCAGTACTTC
v_gene: TRBV19
d_gene: .
abundance: .
j_gene: TRBJ2-7

CDR3aa: CASSRDSGYEQYF
CDR3nt: TGTGCCAGCAGCCGGGACAGTGGATACGAGCAGTACTTC
v_gene: TRBV9
d_gene: TRBD1
abundance: .
j_gene: TRBJ2-7

CDR3aa: CASSQEERIKIYEQYF
CDR3nt: TGCGCCAGCAGCCAAGAAGAGCGGATAAAAATATACGAGCAGTACTTC
v_gene: TRBV4-1
d_gene: .
abundance: .
j_gene: TRBJ2-7

CDR3aa: CASSLGSANTGELFF
CDR3nt: TGTGCCAGCAGCTTGGGTAGTGCGAACACCGGGGAGCTGTTTTTT
v_gene: TRBV11-3
d_gene: .
abundance: .
j_gene: TRBJ2-2

CDR3aa: CASSPLGPQVGEQFF
CDR3nt: TGTGCCAGCAGTCCTCTCGGCCCCCAGGTGGGGGAGCAGTTCTTC
v_gene: TRBV6-5
d_gene: .
abundance: .
j_gene: TRBJ2-1

CDR3aa: CASSSRGSSTDTQYF
CDR3nt: TGCGCCAGCAGCTCCAGGGGGTCTAGCACAGATACGCAGTATTTT
v_gene: TRBV5-1
d_gene: TRBD1
abundance: .
j_gene: TRBJ2-3

CDR3aa: CASSPGTSTDTQYF
CDR3nt: TGTGCCAGCAGCCCCGGGACTAGCACAGATACGCAGTATTTT
v_gene: TRBV7-3
d_gene: .
abundance: .
j_gene: TRBJ2-3

CDR3aa: CASMDRAPGELFF
CDR3nt: TGTGCCAGCATGGATAGGGCACCGGGGGAGCTGTTTTTT
v_gene: TRBV6-6
d_gene: .
abundance: .
j_gene: TRBJ2-2

CDR3aa: CASSLTGSPTGYTF
CDR3nt: TGTGCCAGCAGCCTGACTGGGAGTCCTACTGGCTACACCTTC
v_gene: TRBV5-4
d_gene: .
abundance: .
j_gene: TRBJ1-2

CDR3aa: CSVDSPGGTEAFF
CDR3nt: TGCAGCGTTGACTCGCCGGGCGGCACTGAAGCTTTCTTT
v_gene: TRBV29-1
d_gene: .
abundance: few
j_gene: TRBJ1-1

CDR3aa: CASSSAGASTDTQYF
CDR3nt: TGTGCCAGCAGCTCTGCGGGAGCAAGCACAGATACGCAGTATTTT
v_gene: TRBV7-8
d_gene: TRBD2
abundance: .
j_gene: TRBJ2-3

CDR3aa: CASSFGLAGAGADTQYF
CDR3nt: TGTGCCAGCAGTTTCGGACTAGCGGGAGCTGGTGCAGATACGCAGTATTTT
v_gene: TRBV5-4
d_gene: TRBD2
abundance: .
j_gene: TRBJ2-3

CDR3aa: CASSLGQGRHSPLHF
CDR3nt: TGCGCCAGCAGCTTGGGTCAGGGGAGGCATTCACCCCTCCACTTT
v_gene: TRBV5-1
d_gene: .
abundance: once
j_gene: TRBJ1-6

CDR3aa: CASRSGLSSYEQYF
CDR3nt: TGTGCCAGTAGGTCGGGGCTTAGCTCCTACGAGCAGTACTTC
v_gene: TRBV19
d_gene: .
abundance: few
j_gene: TRBJ2-7

CDR3aa: CAIAPEGTDTQYF
CDR3nt: TGTGCCATCGCCCCGGAGGGGACAGATACGCAGTATTTT
v_gene: TRBV10-3
d_gene: .
abundance: .
j_gene: TRBJ2-3

CDR3aa: CASRGHGYNEQFF
CDR3nt: TGTGCCAGCAGGGGACATGGCTACAATGAGCAGTTCTTC
v_gene: TRBV6-5
d_gene: .
abundance: .
j_gene: TRBJ2-1

CDR3aa: CASSPAALNTDTQYF
CDR3nt: TGCGCCAGCAGCCCGGCGGCCCTCAACACAGATACGCAGTATTTT
v_gene: TRBV5-1
d_gene: .
abundance: .
j_gene: TRBJ2-3

CDR3aa: CASSLGTGIGGYTF
CDR3nt: TGTGCCAGCAGTTTAGGGACAGGGATCGGTGGCTACACCTTC
v_gene: TRBV27
d_gene: TRBD1
abundance: .
j_gene: TRBJ1-2

CDR3aa: CASSSGLRETQYF
CDR3nt: TGCGCCAGCAGCTCGGGACTTAGAGAGACCCAGTACTTC
v_gene: TRBV5-1
d_gene: .
abundance: .
j_gene: TRBJ2-5

CDR3aa: CASSELYRGRNYTF
CDR3nt: TGTGCCAGCAGTGAATTGTACAGGGGGCGCAACTACACCTTC
v_gene: TRBV2
d_gene: TRBD1
abundance: .
j_gene: TRBJ1-2

CDR3aa: CAWRSRQGGHTDTQYF
CDR3nt: TGTGCCTGGCGCAGCAGACAGGGGGGCCACACAGATACGCAGTATTTT
v_gene: TRBV30
d_gene: TRBD1
abundance: .
j_gene: TRBJ2-3

CDR3aa: CASSRDRGQETQYF
CDR3nt: TGTGCCAGCAGCCGGGACAGGGGACAGGAGACCCAGTACTTC
v_gene: TRBV7-2
d_gene: TRBD1
abundance: .
j_gene: TRBJ2-5

CDR3aa: CASSESRHLSTDTQYF
CDR3nt: TGTGCCAGCAGTGAATCTAGACACCTAAGCACAGATACGCAGTATTTT
v_gene: TRBV2
d_gene: .
abundance: once
j_gene: TRBJ2-3

CDR3aa: CATSVEQGVGNTIYF
CDR3nt: TGTGCCACCAGCGTAGAACAGGGGGTTGGAAACACCATATATTTT
v_gene: TRBV15
d_gene: TRBD1
abundance: .
j_gene: TRBJ1-3

CDR3aa: CASSTSSQSSTQYF
CDR3nt: TGTGCCAGTAGCACCTCCTCTCAGAGTTCCACGCAGTATTTT
v_gene: TRBV19
d_gene: .
abundance: .
j_gene: TRBJ2-3

CDR3aa: CASSRRSQANTGELFF
CDR3nt: TGTGCCAGCAGTCGGCGAAGCCAGGCTAACACCGGGGAGCTGTTTTTT
v_gene: TRBV25-1
d_gene: .
abundance: .
j_gene: TRBJ2-2

CDR3aa: CASSHTGAIVNEQYF
CDR3nt: TGTGCCAGCAGCCACACAGGGGCTATAGTCAACGAGCAGTACTTC
v_gene: TRBV5-4
d_gene: TRBD1
abundance: .
j_gene: TRBJ2-7

CDR3aa: CASSSGLVIGTGELFF
CDR3nt: TGTGCCAGCAGTTCAGGACTAGTGATAGGTACCGGGGAGCTGTTTTTT
v_gene: TRBV6-5
d_gene: TRBD2
abundance: .
j_gene: TRBJ2-2